This TCR beta chain was captured by sequencing in a study of T cells expressing NK-cell markers. Study at large: It was sorted CD3+CD56-NKG2C+, CD3+CD56+NKG2C- and CD3+CD56+NKG2C+ T cells that provided the TCR beta repertoires.

The authors generated TCR beta cDNA through 5'RACE template switching with UMIs. Using the 5' RACE reads, TCRdb records one entry per CDR3 protein without DNA. The listing records approximately 440,000 distinct CDR3 sequences. Germline V gene lookup returns CDR1 GTSNPN and CDR2 SVGIG (reference sequence). The CDR3 runs 15 residues. Sequenced material: blood T cells: a sorted CD56 or NKG2C T cell subset, CD4+ or CD8+ T cells, or bulk PBMC T cells (not recorded which). The TCR sequence derives from a woman aged 45-65 years in good health. The chain recombines TRBV30 with TRBJ2-1. The chain's CDR3 is CAWSSPRRAYNEQFF.